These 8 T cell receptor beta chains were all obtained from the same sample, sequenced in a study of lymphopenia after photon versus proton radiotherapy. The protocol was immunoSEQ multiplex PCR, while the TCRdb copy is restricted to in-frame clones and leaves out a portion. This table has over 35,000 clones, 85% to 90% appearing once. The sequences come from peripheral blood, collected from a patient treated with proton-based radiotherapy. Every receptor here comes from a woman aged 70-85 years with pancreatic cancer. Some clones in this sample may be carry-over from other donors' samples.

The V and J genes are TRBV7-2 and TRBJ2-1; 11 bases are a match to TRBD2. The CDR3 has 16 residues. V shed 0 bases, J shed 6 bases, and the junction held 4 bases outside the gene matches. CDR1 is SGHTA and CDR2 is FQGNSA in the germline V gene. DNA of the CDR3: TGTGCCAGCAGCTTAGCGAGTAGCGGGGGGGGCAATGAGCAGTTCTTC. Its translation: CASSLASSGGGNEQFF.

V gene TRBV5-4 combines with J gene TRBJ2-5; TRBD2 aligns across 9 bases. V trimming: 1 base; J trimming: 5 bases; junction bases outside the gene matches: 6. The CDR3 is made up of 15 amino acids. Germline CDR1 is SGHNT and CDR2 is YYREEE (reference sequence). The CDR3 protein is CASSLSGSGGETQYF. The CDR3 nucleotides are TGTGCCAGCAGCTTGAGCGGGAGCGGGGGGGAGACCCAGTACTTC.

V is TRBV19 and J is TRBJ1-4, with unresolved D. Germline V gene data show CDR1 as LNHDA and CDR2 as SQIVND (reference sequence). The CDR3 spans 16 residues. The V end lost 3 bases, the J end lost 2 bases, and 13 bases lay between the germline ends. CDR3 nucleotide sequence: TGTGCCAGTAGTATTTTGAGGGAACCGACTAATGAAAAACTGTTTTTT. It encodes CASSILREPTNEKLFF.

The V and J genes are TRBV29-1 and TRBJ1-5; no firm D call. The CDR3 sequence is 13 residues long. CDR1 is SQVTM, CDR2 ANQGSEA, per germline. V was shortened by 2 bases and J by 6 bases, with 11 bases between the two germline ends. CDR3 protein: CSVEPTPGQPQHF. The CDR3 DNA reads TGCAGCGTTGAACCAACTCCGGGTCAGCCCCAGCATTTT.

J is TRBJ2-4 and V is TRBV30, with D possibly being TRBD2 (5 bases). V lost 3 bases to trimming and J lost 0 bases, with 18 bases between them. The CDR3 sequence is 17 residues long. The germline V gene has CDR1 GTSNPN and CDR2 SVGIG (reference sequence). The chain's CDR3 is CAWSAGDSGLAKNIQYF. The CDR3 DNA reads TGTGCCTGGAGCGCAGGCGATAGTGGACTAGCCAAAAACATTCAGTACTTC.

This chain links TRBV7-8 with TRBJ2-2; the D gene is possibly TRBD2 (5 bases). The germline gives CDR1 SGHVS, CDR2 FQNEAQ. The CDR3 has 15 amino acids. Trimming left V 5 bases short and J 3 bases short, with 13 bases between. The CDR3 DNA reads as TGTGCCAGCAGCCGTCGAGCGGTAGACACCGGGGAGCTGTTTTTT. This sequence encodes CASSRRAVDTGELFF.

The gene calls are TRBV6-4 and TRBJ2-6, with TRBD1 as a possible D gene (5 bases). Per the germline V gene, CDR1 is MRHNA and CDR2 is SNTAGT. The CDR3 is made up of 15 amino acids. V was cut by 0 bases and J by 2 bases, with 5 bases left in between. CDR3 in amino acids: CASSDSGAGANVLTF. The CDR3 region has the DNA TGTGCCAGCAGTGACTCAGGGGCTGGGGCCAACGTCCTGACTTTC.

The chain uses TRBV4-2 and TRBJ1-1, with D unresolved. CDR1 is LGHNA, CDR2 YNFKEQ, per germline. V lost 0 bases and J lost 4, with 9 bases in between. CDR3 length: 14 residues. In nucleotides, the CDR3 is TGTGCCAGCAGCCAAGATCAGTTCCTCACTGAAGCTTTCTTT. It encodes CASSQDQFLTEAFF.